These 25 T cell receptor beta chains were sequenced from one sample in a study of regulatory T cells in long-lasting Graves disease. HTBI primers from iRepertoire and Arm-PCR of CDR3 regions yielded the TCR beta libraries. A single record per CDR3 protein comes from TCRdb applying MiXCR to the multiplex PCR reads. The profile covers around 400,000 distinct CDR3 sequences, with under 25% appearing a single time and around 15% taken by the ten largest. Sample time point: persistent/refractory GD, antithyroid drugs over 5 years with positive TRAb. The TCR library was prepared using RNA isolated from PBMCs. The source was peripheral blood mononuclear cells (PBMCs), collected when the disease was refractory, from a patient treated with antithyroid drugs. These receptors were obtained from a female donor with Graves disease.

This clonotype was picked up many times. This chain links TRBV28 with TRBJ1-5, with a weak D call TRBD1 (5 bases). V was pared by 0 bases and J by 1 base, with 10 bases between. The CDR3 covers 16 residues. Germline V gene data show CDR1 as MDHEN and CDR2 as SYDVKM. The DNA for the CDR3 is TGTGCCAGCAGTTTATGGGCAGAGGGGAGCAATCAGCCCCAGCATTTT. It yields the protein CASSLWAEGSNQPQHF.

This clonotype was counted many times. The genes are TRBV13 and TRBJ1-1, with TRBD1 matching over 7 bases. With V trimmed by 4 bases and J by 3 bases, 17 bases remained unmatched. This CDR3 has 18 amino acids. Per germline, CDR1 PRHDT and CDR2 FYEKMQ (reference sequence). CDR3 sequence reads: CASSSTTGIRPWDTEAFF. The CDR3, as DNA: TGTGCCAGCAGCTCGACGACAGGGATAAGACCTTGGGACACTGAAGCTTTCTTT.

In DNA form, the CDR3 reads TGTGCCAGCAGCTCAACCCGCCCGGGGGCCGGAGGCTACACCTTC. Its protein product is CASSSTRPGAGGYTF. This chain joins TRBV5-4 and TRBJ1-2, with a possible D match to TRBD1 (6 bases). Germline V gene lookup returns CDR1 SGHNT and CDR2 YYREEE (reference sequence). The CDR3 has 15 amino acids. Trimming took off 3 bases at V and 8 bases at J, with 20 bases between the two ends.

This rearrangement joins TRBV7-8 to TRBJ2-5; D may be TRBD2 (5 bases). This CDR3 is 16 amino acids long. From germline, CDR1 is SGHVS and CDR2 FQNEAQ. Deletions cut 1 base from V and 6 bases from J, with 18 bases between. The CDR3 here is CASSLEVGLAGKTQYF. Written as DNA, the CDR3 is TGTGCCAGCAGCTTAGAGGTTGGGCTAGCCGGAAAGACCCAGTACTTC.

Remarks on this clonotype: An end of the junction does not agree with germline; a read error may underlie this. J is TRBJ1-4 and V is TRBV28; D not certain. The CDR3 is 13 amino acids. Germline CDR1 and CDR2: MDHEN and SYDVKM. The CDR3 region has the DNA TGTGTCAGCATTGGAGGGCTCGGTGAAAAACTGTTTTTT. It encodes CVSIGGLGEKLFF.

The V gene is TRBV7-9, the J gene TRBJ2-2, with TRBD2 matching 7 bases. The CDR3 length is 15 residues. Trimming removed 7 bases from V and 0 bases from J; junction bases left unmatched: 5. Germline V gene sequence: CDR1 SEHNR, CDR2 FQNEAQ (reference sequence). CDR3 DNA: TGTGCCAGCAACGACCTAGCGGCGAACACCGGGGAGCTGTTTTTT. Protein product: CASNDLAANTGELFF.

Points on this clonotype: This may be a read error: a much more frequent sequence differs by one nucleotide. The chain carries TRBV20-1 and TRBJ2-5, with 8 bases that match TRBD2. The J call may be in error: the DNA end matches TRBJ2-1 better. This CDR3 region has 16 residues. Germline CDR1 DFQATT, CDR2 SNEGSKA (reference sequence). The CDR3 coding sequence is TGCAGTGCTAGAGATTCAGAAGCGGGAGATATGGGGACCCAGTTCTTC. It translates to CSARDSEAGDMGTQFF.

This clonotype has ten or more counts. This chain uses TRBV12-3 or TRBV12-4 with TRBJ2-5; 7 nucleotides line up with TRBD2. The CDR3 is 13 amino acids. Unmatched junction bases numbered 7, after V lost 7 bases and J lost 5 bases. This chain's CDR3 is CASTHPGGETQYF. The CDR3 DNA follows: TGTGCCAGCACACACCCCGGGGGGGAGACCCAGTACTTC.

This sequence joins TRBV9 and TRBJ2-5; D is tentatively TRBD1 or TRBD2 (5 bases each). This CDR3 contains 15 residues. V was clipped by 2 bases and J by 4 bases, with 15 bases between them. CDR1 is SGDLS, CDR2 YYNGEE, per germline. The CDR3 is CASSVDSWGRETQYF. The DNA for the CDR3 is TGTGCCAGCAGCGTTGATAGTTGGGGACGAGAGACCCAGTACTTC.

The chain combines TRBV10-3 with TRBJ2-1; 9 bases are shared with TRBD1. This CDR3 has 13 residues. Germline assignment: CDR1 ENHRY and CDR2 SYGVKD. V lost 6 bases to trimming and J lost 7 bases; unmatched junction nucleotides: 4. The CDR3 loop is CAIRGDRANEQFF. As DNA, the CDR3 is TGTGCCATCAGGGGGGACAGGGCGAATGAGCAGTTCTTC.

This clonotype showed up just a few times. CDR3 region: CASSLTTGAGYEQYF. DNA for the CDR3: TGTGCCAGCAGCTTAACAACGGGGGCAGGCTACGAGCAGTACTTC. The V and J genes are TRBV7-3 and TRBJ2-7; either TRBD1 or TRBD2 may supply D (6 bases each). Germline V gene data show CDR1 as SGHTA and CDR2 as FQGTGA. V lost 0 bases, J lost 3 bases, and 12 bases lay in between. This CDR3 comprises 15 residues.

This clonotype was counted only a few times. The V gene is TRBV7-9, the J gene TRBJ2-7; 7 bases agree with TRBD2. The V segment lost 5 bases and the J segment 4 bases; nucleotides outside the gene matches: 5. The V gene's germline CDR1 is SEHNR and CDR2 FQNEAQ (reference sequence). The CDR3 runs to 13 residues. The CDR3 DNA follows: TGTGCCAGCAGCACCTGGGGAGGGTACGAGCAGTACTTC. Its protein is CASSTWGGYEQYF.

This clonotype was found a few times. The chain joins TRBV6-2 or TRBV6-3 to TRBJ2-7; TRBD1 is a possible D gene (5 bases). The CDR3 loop spans 13 amino acids. The V and J ends lost 3 bases and 2 bases respectively, with 8 bases between them. The germline CDR1 and CDR2 sequences are MNHEY and SVGEGT. CDR3 sequence (DNA): TGTGCCAGCAGTTATCAGGGCCCCTACGAGCAGTACTTC. Translated: CASSYQGPYEQYF.

This clonotype showed up many times. The chain carries TRBV11-2 and TRBJ2-1; no definite D call. Trimming took 2 bases from V and 3 from J, leaving 8 bases between them. The CDR3 covers 14 residues. Germline V gene sequence: CDR1 SGHAT, CDR2 FQNNGV. The chain's CDR3 is CASSLIGFYNEQFF. CDR3 DNA sequence: TGTGCCAGCAGCTTAATAGGCTTCTACAATGAGCAGTTCTTC.

This clonotype was found many times. The chain uses TRBV27 and TRBJ2-7; 10 bases align to TRBD2. The CDR3 runs to 16 residues. Trimming removed 4 bases from V and 1 base from J; junction bases left unmatched: 7. CDR1 is MNHEY, CDR2 SMNVEV, per germline (reference sequence). The CDR3 region has the DNA TGTGCCAGCAGTTGGACTTGGACTAGCGGATCCTACGAGCAGTACTTC. Translated: CASSWTWTSGSYEQYF.

The genes are TRBV2 and TRBJ2-1; 13 nucleotides align to TRBD2. Unmatched junction bases numbered 8, after V lost 5 bases and J lost 7 bases. Germline lookup yields CDR1 SNHLY and CDR2 FYNNEI. The CDR3 is 16 amino acids. CDR3 nucleotide sequence: TGTGCCAGCAGTCCCATGGGACTAGCGGGAATTAATGAGCAGTTCTTC. It specifies CASSPMGLAGINEQFF. The complete variable domain, with remaining parts taken from reference TRBV2 and TRBJ2-1, reads EPEVTQTPSHQVTQMGQEVILRCVPISNHLYFYWYRQILGQKVEFLVSFYNNEISEKSEIFDDQFSVERPDGSNFTLKIRSTKLEDSAMYFCASSPMGLAGINEQFFGPGTRLTVL.

This clonotype showed up just a few times. The CDR3 sequence is CASSARTGSNEKLFF. The DNA for the CDR3 is TGTGCCAGCAGCGCCCGGACAGGGTCAAATGAAAAACTGTTTTTT. The chain carries TRBV5-4 and TRBJ1-4; TRBD1 agrees at 8 bases. CDR1 and CDR2 from the germline V gene are SGHNT and YYREEE (reference sequence). V was pared by 4 bases and J by 5 bases, with 7 bases of the junction left unmatched. CDR3 length: 15 residues.

The chain employs TRBV5-1 and TRBJ2-7, with TRBD2 as a possible D gene (6 bases). Trimming took off 1 base at V and 4 bases at J, with 12 bases between the two ends. CDR1 and CDR2 from the germline V gene are SGHRS and YFSETQ. This CDR3 contains 14 residues. The CDR3: CASSLRTTLYEQYF. DNA for the CDR3: TGCGCCAGCAGCTTGAGGACTACACTATACGAGCAGTACTTC. Complete variable domain (other parts from reference TRBV5-1 and TRBJ2-7): KAGVTQTPRYLIKTRGQQVTLSCSPISGHRSVSWYQQTPGQGLQFLFEYFSETQRNKGNFPGRFSGRQFSNSRSEMNVSTLELGDSALYLCASSLRTTLYEQYFGPGTRLTVT.

The table lists this clonotype with a few counts. The chain is built from TRBV5-1 and TRBJ2-1; 13 bases map to TRBD2. The trim removed 4 bases at V and 2 bases at J, leaving 12 bases unmatched. Germline V gene lookup returns CDR1 SGHRS and CDR2 YFSETQ. The CDR3 has 19 amino acids. DNA for the CDR3: TGCGCCAGCAGCAGCTCCGGGACTAGCGGGGTCGCGCCCTACAATGAGCAGTTCTTC. Translated: CASSSSGTSGVAPYNEQFF.

This clonotype came up many times. At one boundary the junction diverges from the germline segment, which might be a read error. CDR3 region: CASSSGQGGSQYF. DNA of the CDR3: TGTGCTAGCAGCTCAGGACAGGGTGGTTCCCAGTACTTC. The chain combines TRBV7-7 with TRBJ2-5; 8 bases are shared with TRBD1. The CDR3 has 13 residues. Germline CDR1 SSHAT, CDR2 FNYEAQ (reference sequence).

This clonotype showed up just a few times. This rearrangement joins TRBV6-1 to TRBJ2-5; tentatively, D is TRBD1 (7 bases). CDR1 is MNHNS and CDR2 is SASEGT in the germline V gene. The V and J ends lost 8 bases and 0 bases respectively, with 10 bases between them. The CDR3 is 13 residues long. The CDR3 coding sequence is TGTGCCAGCGCAGGGGGGTACCAAGAGACCCAGTACTTC. Protein sequence: CASAGGYQETQYF.

CDR3 DNA: TGTGCCAGTAGTACGGGACTAGCGGGAAACGGGGAGCTGTTTTTT. This gives the protein CASSTGLAGNGELFF. The chain joins TRBV19 to TRBJ2-2; TRBD2 aligns across 13 bases. Germline-derived CDR1 and CDR2 are LNHDA and SQIVND (reference sequence). CDR3 length equals 15 residues. Trimming removed 4 bases from V and 7 bases from J; junction bases left unmatched: 3.

The sample holds many counts of this clonotype. The genes are TRBV28 and TRBJ1-2; D is possibly TRBD1 (6 bases). CDR3 length: 13 residues. V was pared by 7 bases and J by 5 bases, with 14 bases between. Looked up from germline, CDR1 is MDHEN and CDR2 is SYDVKM. For the CDR3, the DNA is TGTGCCAGCATTGGAGAGGGGGTTTATGGCTACACCTTC. This gives the protein CASIGEGVYGYTF.

The V gene is TRBV20-1, the J gene TRBJ2-5; 7 bases fit TRBD2. After removal of 5 bases from V and 3 bases from J, the junction contained 6 bases not matched to a gene. The germline gives CDR1 DFQATT, CDR2 SNEGSKA (reference sequence). This CDR3 has 13 amino acids. This CDR3 is CSAQPSGKETQYF. The CDR3 DNA reads TGCAGTGCTCAGCCCAGCGGGAAAGAGACCCAGTACTTC.

This clonotype was observed a few times. The chain is built from TRBV20-1 and TRBJ2-5, with unresolved D. V dropped 0 bases and J dropped 1 base, with 18 bases sitting between them. Germline CDR1 and CDR2: DFQATT and SNEGSKA (reference sequence). This CDR3 has 17 amino acids. The DNA for the CDR3 is TGCAGTGCTAGAGATTACCACTTGATTGGTGTCCAAGAGACCCAGTACTTC. Encoded protein: CSARDYHLIGVQETQYF.